There are many counts of the clone carrying this T cell receptor (beta chain). The CDR3 is 14 residues long. Trimming removed 1 base at V and 4 bases at J, with 10 bases between. Germline-derived CDR1 and CDR2 are SEHNR and FQNEAQ (reference sequence). This sample was taken from a study of early T cells in non-severe SARS-CoV-2 infection. TCRdb recomputed calls from the 5' RACE reads with MiXCR, one row per CDR3 protein. This sample has tens of thousands of distinct CDR3 sequences, with around 12% found just once. The rearrangement links TRBV7-9 to TRBJ1-1; possible D gene TRBD1, 5 bases. Specimen: whole blood, collected at baseline. This TCR was sampled from an adult who was a healthcare worker with PCR-confirmed SARS-CoV-2 infection or an uninfected control (not recorded which). The CDR3 reads CASSLEAGGTEAFF. The CDR3 DNA reads TGTGCCAGCAGCTTAGAGGCCGGGGGCACTGAAGCTTTCTTT. The full variable domain, its missing parts supplied by reference TRBV7-9 and TRBJ1-1, is DTGVSQNPRHKITKRGQNVTFRCDPISEHNRLYWYRQTLGQGPEFLTYFQNEAQLEKSRLLSDRFSAERPKGSFSTLEIQRTEQGDSAMYLCASSLEAGGTEAFFGQGTRLTVV.